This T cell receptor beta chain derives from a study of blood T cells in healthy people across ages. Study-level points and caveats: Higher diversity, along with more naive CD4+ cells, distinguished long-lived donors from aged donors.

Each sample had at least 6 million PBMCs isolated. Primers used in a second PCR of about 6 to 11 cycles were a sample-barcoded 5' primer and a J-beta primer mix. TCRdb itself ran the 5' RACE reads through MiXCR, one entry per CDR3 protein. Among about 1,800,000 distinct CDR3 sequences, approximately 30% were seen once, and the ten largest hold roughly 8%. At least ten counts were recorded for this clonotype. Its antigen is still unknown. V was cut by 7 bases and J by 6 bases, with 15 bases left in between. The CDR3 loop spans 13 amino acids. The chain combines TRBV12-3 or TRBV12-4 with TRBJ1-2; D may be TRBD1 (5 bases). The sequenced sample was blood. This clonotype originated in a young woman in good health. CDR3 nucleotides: TGTGCCAGCACCCTGGGGCAGGGAGATGGCTACACCTTC. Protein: CASTLGQGDGYTF.